The 20 T cell receptor beta chains presented below share a single source sample, sequenced in a study of blood T cell repertoires in COVID-19. Libraries were prepared by immunoSEQ multiplex PCR; TCRdb keeps only in-frame clonotypes and omits some of them. This table holds about 130,000 clones, 70% to 90% found once. The sequencing sample was made of peripheral blood. The receptors shown here come from a middle-aged man with acute or convalescent COVID-19.

The chain uses TRBV7-9 and TRBJ1-6, with D hard to call. The CDR3 sequence is 15 residues long. In germline, CDR1 is SEHNR, CDR2 FQNEAQ (reference sequence). Trimming removed 6 bases at V and 5 bases at J, with 14 bases between. The CDR3, as DNA: TGTGCCAGCAGTCTCTCGAGACTGAATAATTCACCCCTCCACTTT. Amino acids: CASSLSRLNNSPLHF.

CDR3 region: CASSKGTGYGYTF. CDR3 nucleotides: TGTGCCAGCAGTAAAGGGACAGGATATGGCTACACCTTC. The chain combines TRBV28 with TRBJ1-2; 8 bases agree with TRBD1. This CDR3 is built from 13 residues. Germline CDR1 and CDR2: MDHEN and SYDVKM. V shed 5 bases and J 5 bases; nucleotides not matched to a gene: 4.

This clone has more than one count but fewer than ten. The chain carries TRBV10-3 and TRBJ1-1, with a tentative D call TRBD1 (5 bases). The CDR3 length is 13 residues. The germline CDR1 and CDR2 sequences are ENHRY and SYGVKD. Trimming took off 7 bases at V and 4 bases at J, with 13 bases between the two ends. This CDR3 is CAINYDRGTEAFF. DNA for the CDR3: TGTGCCATCAATTACGACAGAGGCACTGAAGCTTTCTTT.

V gene TRBV30 combines with J gene TRBJ1-5, with a possible D match to TRBD1 (6 bases). CDR3 length equals 15 residues. The V end was cut by 2 bases, the J end by 4 bases, with 15 bases between. Germline assignment: CDR1 GTSNPN and CDR2 SVGIG (reference sequence). The CDR3 bases are TGTGCCTGGAGTCCGGCGGACAGACGGAATCAGCCCCAGCATTTT. Translation gives CAWSPADRRNQPQHF.

Notes on this clone: The same CDR3 also results from other DNA sequences found in this sample. This sequence joins TRBV28 and TRBJ2-7; TRBD1 is a possible D gene (6 bases). In germline, CDR1 is MDHEN, CDR2 SYDVKM. The CDR3 runs to 13 residues. The V end lost 6 bases, the J end lost 2 bases, and 11 bases lay between the germline ends. CDR3: CASSLTGPYEQYF. The CDR3 region has the DNA TGTGCCAGCAGCCTTACAGGGCCCTACGAGCAGTACTTC. The whole variable domain, filled in from reference TRBV28 and TRBJ2-7, reads DVKVTQSSRYLVKRTGEKVFLECVQDMDHENMFWYRQDPGLGLRLIYFSYDVKMKEKGDIPEGYSVSREKKERFSLILESASTNQTSMYLCASSLTGPYEQYFGPGTRLTVT.

The table lists this clone with a count of one. The gene calls are TRBV7-6 and TRBJ1-1; D is unresolved. The CDR3 length is 16 residues. V was cut by 0 bases and J by 0 bases, with 11 bases left in between. Germline lookup yields CDR1 SGHVS and CDR2 FNYEAQ. The CDR3 coding sequence is TGTGCCAGCAGCTTAGCTGGAGGGTGGATGAACACTGAAGCTTTCTTT. Amino acid sequence: CASSLAGGWMNTEAFF.

The V gene is TRBV2, the J gene TRBJ1-1; D possibly corresponds to TRBD1 (5 bases). The germline CDR1 and CDR2 sequences are SNHLY and FYNNEI. The CDR3 runs 12 residues. With 4 bases removed from V and 11 bases from J, the gap between germline ends came to 14 bases. In nucleotides, the CDR3 is TGTGCCAGCAGTGGGGAGGGAGGGGTGGCTTTCTTT. Protein product: CASSGEGGVAFF.

The V call is TRBV14, the J call TRBJ1-1; 9 bases map to TRBD1. Germline CDR1 SGHDN, CDR2 FVKESK. This CDR3 comprises 15 residues. V was pared by 4 bases and J by 2 bases, with 5 bases of the junction left unmatched. The CDR3 is CASSLRDRVNTEAFF. In DNA, the CDR3 is TGTGCCAGCAGCCTAAGGGACAGGGTCAACACTGAAGCTTTCTTT.

This chain links TRBV9 with TRBJ2-3; D may be TRBD1 (5 bases). V gave up 4 bases and J gave up 2 bases, with 14 bases separating them. Per germline, CDR1 SGDLS and CDR2 YYNGEE. CDR3 length equals 15 residues. CDR3 protein: CASSHGAGDTDTQYF. As DNA, the CDR3 is TGTGCCAGCAGCCATGGGGCAGGTGACACAGATACGCAGTATTTT.

The chain employs TRBV9 and TRBJ1-3; D may be TRBD1 (5 bases). Trimming removed 2 bases at V and 10 bases at J, with 10 bases between. Germline-derived CDR1 and CDR2 are SGDLS and YYNGEE. There are 12 residues in the CDR3. The CDR3, as DNA: TGTGCCAGCAGCGTCATCCAGGGAACCATATATTTT. Its protein product is CASSVIQGTIYF.

This clone has just one count. The same CDR3 is also encoded by other DNA sequences in this sample. The chain combines TRBV5-1 with TRBJ1-1; a possible D gene is TRBD1 (6 bases). Looked up from germline, CDR1 is SGHRS and CDR2 is YFSETQ. CDR3 length: 13 amino acids. V was shortened by 3 bases and J by 1 base, with 7 bases between the two germline ends. CDR3 in amino acids: CASSSQGNTEAFF. The CDR3 DNA reads as TGCGCCAGCAGCTCACAGGGGAACACTGAAGCTTTCTTT.

This chain joins TRBV4-2 and TRBJ2-1; TRBD2 agrees at 10 bases. CDR3 length: 16 amino acids. With V trimmed by 3 bases and J by 4 bases, 6 bases remained unmatched. Germline lookup yields CDR1 LGHNA and CDR2 YNFKEQ. This CDR3 reads CASSHIAGGSYNEQFF. In DNA form, the CDR3 reads TGTGCCAGCAGCCATATAGCGGGAGGTTCTTACAATGAGCAGTTCTTC.

The chain has TRBV7-6 and TRBJ2-5; 11 nucleotides line up with TRBD2. This CDR3 has 16 amino acids. Germline V gene sequence: CDR1 SGHVS, CDR2 FNYEAQ. J was trimmed by 5 bases and V by 1 base; bases with no gene match: 6. CDR3 nucleotides: TGTGCCAGCAGCTTAGGTCTAGCGGGAGGTGGTGAGACCCAGTACTTC. This translates into CASSLGLAGGGETQYF.

The genes are TRBV28 and TRBJ1-2, with 11 bases fitting TRBD1. CDR3 length: 15 amino acids. Per the germline V gene, CDR1 is MDHEN and CDR2 is SYDVKM. The J segment lost 4 bases and the V segment lost 4 bases, leaving 5 bases of the junction unmatched. CDR3 sequence: CASSSWTGGGYGYTF. The CDR3, as DNA: TGTGCCAGCAGTTCCTGGACAGGGGGCGGCTATGGCTACACCTTC.

The genes are TRBV5-4 and TRBJ1-2; unclear D gene. Germline CDR1 is SGHNT and CDR2 is YYREEE (reference sequence). Trimming shortened V by 4 bases and J by 0 bases, and 13 bases separated the two germline ends. This CDR3 comprises 15 residues. The CDR3 DNA sequence: TGTGCCAGCAGCCCTGATGAGGGAGCTAACTATGGCTACACCTTC. It yields the protein CASSPDEGANYGYTF.

This clone has a single count. V gene TRBV5-1 combines with J gene TRBJ1-3; D might be TRBD1 (6 bases). CDR1 and CDR2 (germline): SGHRS, YFSETQ. The CDR3 contains 17 residues. Trimming took 0 bases from V and 0 from J, leaving 13 bases between them. CDR3: CASSLVGTPSSGNTIYF. The CDR3 DNA reads as TGCGCCAGCAGCTTGGTTGGGACACCGAGCTCTGGAAACACCATATATTTT.

This clone was seen a handful of times. The gene calls are TRBV2 and TRBJ2-3; TRBD2 agrees at 7 bases. This CDR3 has 15 residues. J was trimmed by 5 bases and V by 2 bases; bases with no gene match: 7. Germline assignment: CDR1 SNHLY and CDR2 FYNNEI. The CDR3 bases are TGTGCCAGCAGTGAAAGGGCGGGGGTACAAGATACGCAGTATTTT. Its protein is CASSERAGVQDTQYF.

V usage is TRBV7-6 and J usage is TRBJ1-1, with D maybe TRBD1 (5 bases). CDR1 is SGHVS, CDR2 FNYEAQ, per germline. The CDR3 length is 13 residues. The V and J ends lost 5 bases and 1 base respectively, with 8 bases between them. The CDR3 reads CASSLQANTEAFF. CDR3 in DNA: TGTGCCAGCAGCCTACAGGCGAACACTGAAGCTTTCTTT.

The V call is TRBV6-5, the J call TRBJ1-4; D possibly corresponds to TRBD1 (6 bases). V dropped 6 bases and J dropped 16 bases, with 18 bases sitting between them. The length of the CDR3 is 12 residues. CDR1 and CDR2 (germline): MNHEY, SVGAGI. In nucleotides, the CDR3 is TGTGCCAGCAGGGATCGACAGGCCAAGGAGTTTTTT. Translation gives CASRDRQAKEFF.

The chain employs TRBV10-2 and TRBJ1-2; no firm D call. CDR1 and CDR2 (germline): WSHSY, SAAADI. There are 14 residues in the CDR3. Trimming stripped 4 bases from V and 0 bases from J, with 9 bases between. In nucleotides, the CDR3 is TGCGCCAGCAGTGGGGCAGAGACTAACTATGGCTACACCTTC. Translated: CASSGAETNYGYTF.